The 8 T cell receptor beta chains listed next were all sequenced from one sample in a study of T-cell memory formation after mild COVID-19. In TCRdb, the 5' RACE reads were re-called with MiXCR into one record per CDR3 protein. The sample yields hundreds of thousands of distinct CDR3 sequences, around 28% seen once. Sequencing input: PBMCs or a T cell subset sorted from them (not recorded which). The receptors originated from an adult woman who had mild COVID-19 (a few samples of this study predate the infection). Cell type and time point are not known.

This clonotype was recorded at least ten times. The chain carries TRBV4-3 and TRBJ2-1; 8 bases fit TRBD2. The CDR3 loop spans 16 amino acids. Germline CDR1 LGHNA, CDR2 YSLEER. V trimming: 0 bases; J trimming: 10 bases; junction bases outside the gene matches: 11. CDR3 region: CASSQDPGGGPFEQFF. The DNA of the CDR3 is TGCGCCAGCAGCCAAGATCCCGGGGGGGGCCCCTTCGAGCAGTTCTTC.

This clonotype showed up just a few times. As DNA, the CDR3 is TGTGCCACCGAACAGGGCTCCCGTATTGGCGAGCAGTACTTC. It encodes CATEQGSRIGEQYF. V usage is TRBV12-3 or TRBV12-4 and J usage is TRBJ2-7, with a tentative D call TRBD1 (6 bases). V was cut by 10 bases and J by 6 bases, with 22 bases left in between. The CDR3 length is 14 residues.

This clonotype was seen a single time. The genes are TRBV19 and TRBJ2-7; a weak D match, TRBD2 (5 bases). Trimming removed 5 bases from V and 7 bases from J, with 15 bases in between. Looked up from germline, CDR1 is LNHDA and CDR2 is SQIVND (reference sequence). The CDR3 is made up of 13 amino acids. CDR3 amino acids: CASSHRVTGEQYF. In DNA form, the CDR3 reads TGTGCCAGTAGTCATCGGGTTACGGGGGAGCAGTACTTC.

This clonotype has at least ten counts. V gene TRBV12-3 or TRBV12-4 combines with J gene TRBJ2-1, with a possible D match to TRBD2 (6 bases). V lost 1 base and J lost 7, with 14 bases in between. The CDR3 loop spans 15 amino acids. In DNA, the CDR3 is TGTGCCAGCAGTTTAGTAAGGGGAGGTTTTAATGAGCAGTTCTTC. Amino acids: CASSLVRGGFNEQFF.

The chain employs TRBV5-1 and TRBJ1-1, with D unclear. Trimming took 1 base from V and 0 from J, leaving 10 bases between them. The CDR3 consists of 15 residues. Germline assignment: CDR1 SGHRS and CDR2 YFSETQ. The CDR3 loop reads CASSLLPDLNTEAFF. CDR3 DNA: TGCGCCAGCAGCTTGCTCCCGGATTTGAACACTGAAGCTTTCTTT.

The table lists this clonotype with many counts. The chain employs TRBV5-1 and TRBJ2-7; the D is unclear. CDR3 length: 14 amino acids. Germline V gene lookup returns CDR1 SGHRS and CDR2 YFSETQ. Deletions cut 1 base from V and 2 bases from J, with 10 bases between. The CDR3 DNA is TGCGCCAGCAGCTTGAATAGTGGGGCCTACGAGCAGTACTTC. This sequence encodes CASSLNSGAYEQYF. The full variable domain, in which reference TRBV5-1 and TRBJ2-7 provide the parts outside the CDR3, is KAGVTQTPRYLIKTRGQQVTLSCSPISGHRSVSWYQQTPGQGLQFLFEYFSETQRNKGNFPGRFSGRQFSNSRSEMNVSTLELGDSALYLCASSLNSGAYEQYFGPGTRLTVT.

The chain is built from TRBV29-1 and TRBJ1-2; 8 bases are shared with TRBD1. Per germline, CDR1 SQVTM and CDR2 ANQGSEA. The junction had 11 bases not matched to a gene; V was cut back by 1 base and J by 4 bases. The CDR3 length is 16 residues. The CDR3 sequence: CSVEGGTGLFSYGYTF. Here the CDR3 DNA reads TGCAGCGTTGAAGGCGGGACAGGCTTATTTTCCTATGGCTACACCTTC.

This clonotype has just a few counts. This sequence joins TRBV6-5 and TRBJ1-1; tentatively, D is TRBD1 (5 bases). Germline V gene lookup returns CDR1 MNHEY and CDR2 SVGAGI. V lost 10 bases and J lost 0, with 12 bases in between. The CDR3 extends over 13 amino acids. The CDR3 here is CATGGLLNTEAFF. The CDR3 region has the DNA TGTGCCACCGGGGGACTTTTGAACACTGAAGCTTTCTTT.